Presented here are 26 T cell receptor beta chains from one specimen sequenced in a study of blood T cells in healthy people across ages. Together with a sample-barcoded 5' primer, a J-beta primer mix was included in a second PCR lasting about 6 to 12 cycles. MiXCR, run by TCRdb on the 5' RACE reads, gives a single entry per CDR3 protein. This table holds hundreds of thousands of distinct CDR3 sequences, 45% to 60% found once. Sample: blood. The receptors come from a man aged 60-69 years in good health.

V and J are TRBV18 and TRBJ2-3; 8 nucleotides match TRBD1. The germline gives CDR1 KGHSH, CDR2 LQKENI. The CDR3 totals 14 residues. Trimming took 2 bases from V and 6 from J; bases not matched to a gene: 4. The CDR3 reads CASSPATGGDTQYF. The CDR3 DNA reads as TGTGCCAGCTCACCAGCTACAGGGGGGGATACGCAGTATTTT.

The gene calls are TRBV18 and TRBJ2-5; tentative D call: TRBD1 (5 bases). The CDR3 extends over 15 amino acids. V lost 0 bases, J lost 0 bases, and 8 bases lay in between. The germline gives CDR1 KGHSH, CDR2 LQKENI. CDR3 in amino acids: CASSPPQGHQETQYF. The CDR3 DNA reads as TGTGCCAGCTCACCACCGCAGGGCCACCAAGAGACCCAGTACTTC.

The V gene is TRBV6-2 or TRBV6-3, the J gene TRBJ2-4; D ambiguous. The CDR3 has 15 residues. Trimming removed 2 bases at V and 1 base at J, with 9 bases between. CDR1 and CDR2 (germline): MNHEY, SVGEGT. In nucleotides, the CDR3 is TGTGCCAGCAGTTACCCGGAAGAGGCCAAAAACATTCAGTACTTC. Translating it yields CASSYPEEAKNIQYF.

The rearrangement links TRBV7-9 to TRBJ2-1; unclear D gene. V was cut by 5 bases and J by 10 bases, with 15 bases left in between. The length of the CDR3 is 13 residues. Looked up from germline, CDR1 is SEHNR and CDR2 is FQNEAQ (reference sequence). The CDR3 DNA is TGTGCCAGCAGCCCGAGTGGTTTGGGGGAGCAGTTCTTC. Protein sequence: CASSPSGLGEQFF.

The chain couples TRBV3-1 to TRBJ2-5, with D possibly matching TRBD2 (6 bases). CDR1 and CDR2 from the germline V gene are LGHDT and YNNKEL (reference sequence). The ends were cut back, 1 base at V and 2 bases at J, with 11 bases in the middle. The CDR3 has 15 residues. CDR3 loop: CASSQARGAQETQYF. DNA of the CDR3: TGTGCCAGCAGCCAAGCCCGCGGGGCACAAGAGACCCAGTACTTC.

The chain joins TRBV5-1 to TRBJ2-1; no clear D. V was cut by 0 bases and J by 2 bases, with 6 bases left in between. This CDR3 region has 14 residues. From germline, CDR1 is SGHRS and CDR2 YFSETQ. Written as DNA, the CDR3 is TGCGCCAGCAGCTTGGATCAGACCTACAATGAGCAGTTCTTC. The encoded protein is CASSLDQTYNEQFF.

The chain combines TRBV3-1 with TRBJ2-3, with 10 bases lining up with TRBD2. With V trimmed by 5 bases and J by 11 bases, 10 bases remained unmatched. The germline gives CDR1 LGHDT, CDR2 YNNKEL (reference sequence). The CDR3 runs 14 residues. The CDR3 nucleotides are TGTGCCAGCAGCGTCGGGGCTAGCGGGAGCATGCAGTATTTT. As protein: CASSVGASGSMQYF.

This clonotype appeared a few times. V is TRBV29-1 and J is TRBJ2-3, with no clear D. Germline V gene data show CDR1 as SQVTM and CDR2 as ANQGSEA. This CDR3 region has 13 residues. V dropped 6 bases and J dropped 3 bases, with 13 bases sitting between them. The DNA of the CDR3 is TGCAGCGTCCCCCTGGCCCAGACAGATACGCAGTATTTT. Translation: CSVPLAQTDTQYF.

The chain couples TRBV4-2 to TRBJ2-3; TRBD1 matches 10 bases. The CDR3 is made up of 18 amino acids. Germline V gene lookup returns CDR1 LGHNA and CDR2 YNFKEQ. Trimming cost V 0 bases and J 1 base; bases outside gene matches: 7. CDR3 sequence reads: CASSQDPLGQGGTDTQYF. For the CDR3, the DNA is TGTGCCAGCAGCCAAGATCCCCTCGGACAGGGGGGCACAGATACGCAGTATTTT.

This chain uses TRBV5-1 with TRBJ2-3, with D perhaps matching TRBD2 (7 bases). The germline gives CDR1 SGHRS, CDR2 YFSETQ. Trimming stripped 7 bases from V and 5 bases from J, with 11 bases between. The CDR3 is made up of 12 amino acids. The CDR3 nucleotides are TGCGCCAGCGGGGGGGCCTTAGATACGCAGTATTTT. The encoded protein is CASGGALDTQYF.

The chain joins TRBV29-1 to TRBJ2-5, with D perhaps assigned TRBD1 or TRBD2 (5 bases each). This CDR3 contains 13 residues. In germline, CDR1 is SQVTM, CDR2 ANQGSEA. Trimming removed 4 bases at V and 4 bases at J, with 13 bases between. The CDR3 DNA is TGCAGCGTTGCATCCTTTGGGACAGAGACCCAGTACTTC. It encodes CSVASFGTETQYF.

This clonotype showed up just a few times. The rearrangement links TRBV20-1 to TRBJ2-4; 8 bases map to TRBD1. The last part of the DNA fits TRBJ2-7 better; the J call may be wrong. Germline V gives CDR1 DFQATT, CDR2 SNEGSKA (reference sequence). This CDR3 has 15 amino acids. CDR3 sequence: CSARENTGQAHEQYF. CDR3 nucleotides: TGCAGTGCTAGAGAGAACACGGGACAGGCCCACGAGCAGTACTTC.

This clonotype was picked up many times. The V call is TRBV6-2 or TRBV6-3, the J call TRBJ2-7; TRBD1 matches 8 bases. CDR1 and CDR2 from the germline V gene are MNHEY and SVGEGT. CDR3 size: 11 residues. With V trimmed by 5 bases and J by 6 bases, 0 bases remained unmatched. Here the CDR3 reads CASSDRGEQYF. CDR3 nucleotide sequence: TGTGCCAGCAGTGACAGGGGCGAGCAGTACTTC.

The J gene is TRBJ1-2, the V gene TRBV12-3 or TRBV12-4, with D unclear. The V end was cut by 5 bases, the J end by 4 bases, with 11 bases between. The CDR3 spans 13 residues. The CDR3 is CASSPGLPYGYTF. In DNA form, the CDR3 reads TGTGCCAGCAGTCCGGGTCTTCCCTATGGCTACACCTTC.

The chain recombines TRBV7-8 with TRBJ2-4; TRBD2 is a possible D gene (6 bases). The end of the DNA aligns better with TRBJ2-5, so the J call may be wrong. The germline V gene encodes CDR1 SGHVS and CDR2 FQNEAQ. This CDR3 is built from 16 residues. CDR3 residues: CASILALAGFGETQYF. The CDR3 nucleotides read TGTGCCAGCATCCTAGCTTTGGCGGGGTTTGGGGAGACCCAGTACTTC.

The chain is built from TRBV28 and TRBJ1-2; possibly TRBD1 for D (5 bases). Trimming stripped 2 bases from V and 4 bases from J, with 14 bases between. The CDR3 extends over 15 amino acids. Germline V gene data show CDR1 as MDHEN and CDR2 as SYDVKM. The CDR3 loop is CASSLGGPNAYGYTF. DNA of the CDR3: TGTGCCAGCAGTTTAGGGGGTCCCAATGCCTATGGCTACACCTTC.

This clonotype has just a few counts. The chain combines TRBV28 with TRBJ2-5, with D possibly being TRBD1 or TRBD2 (6 bases each). CDR3 length: 14 amino acids. Germline loops: CDR1 MDHEN, CDR2 SYDVKM. V was pared by 6 bases and J by 4 bases, with 15 bases between. CDR3 loop: CASSTQGGGETQYF. The DNA of the CDR3 is TGTGCCAGCAGCACACAAGGAGGGGGAGAGACCCAGTACTTC.

This clonotype was seen only once. The chain joins TRBV11-3 to TRBJ2-5; D unresolved. Trimming pared 5 bases from V and 5 bases from J, leaving 9 bases between. Germline CDR1 reads SGHNT; CDR2 reads YENEEA. The CDR3 has 12 amino acids. The CDR3 sequence is CASSQTGETQYF. CDR3 bases: TGTGCCAGCAGCCAAACTGGGGAGACCCAGTACTTC.

The chain couples TRBV18 to TRBJ1-1; tentative D call: TRBD1 (5 bases). This CDR3 is built from 13 residues. Germline CDR1 is KGHSH and CDR2 is LQKENI. Trimming stripped 4 bases from V and 1 base from J, with 7 bases between. The CDR3 spells CASSRGENTEAFF. Written as DNA, the CDR3 is TGTGCCAGCTCACGGGGGGAGAACACTGAAGCTTTCTTT.

Here the CDR3 DNA reads TGTGCCAGCATTGGCCTCCAAGAGACCCAGTACTTC. Translating it yields CASIGLQETQYF. The chain combines TRBV12-3 or TRBV12-4 with TRBJ2-5; no clear D. Trimming pared 7 bases from V and 1 base from J, leaving 7 bases between. CDR3 length: 12 residues.

In the case of this clonotype: Germline is not matched at one junction end, which may reflect a read error. The CDR3 sequence is CASREAGGEYEQYF. The CDR3 region has the DNA TGTGCCAGCAGGGAAGCAGGGGGCGAGTACGAGCAGTACTTC. V and J are TRBV6-1 and TRBJ2-7; the match to TRBD1 covers 8 bases. The CDR3 has 14 amino acids. Germline CDR1 is MNHNS and CDR2 is SASEGT.

The chain links TRBV20-1 to TRBJ1-3; D ambiguous. CDR1 is DFQATT, CDR2 SNEGSKA, per germline (reference sequence). The V and J ends lost 6 bases and 0 bases respectively, with 9 bases between them. The CDR3 is 13 amino acids. In DNA form, the CDR3 reads TGCAGTGCAACGACCTACTCTGGAAACACCATATATTTT. Translated: CSATTYSGNTIYF.

This clonotype was detected only a few times. The chain is built from TRBV4-2 and TRBJ2-7, with 9 bases identical to TRBD1. The CDR3 is 15 amino acids. The V gene's germline CDR1 is LGHNA and CDR2 YNFKEQ. The trim removed 3 bases at V and 4 bases at J, leaving 7 bases unmatched. The CDR3 nucleotides are TGTGCCAGCAGCCAGGTTGGACAGGGGAGTTACGAGCAGTACTTC. Protein product: CASSQVGQGSYEQYF.

The chain links TRBV12-3 or TRBV12-4 to TRBJ1-2, with a tentative D call TRBD1 (6 bases). The CDR3 contains 13 residues. V lost 9 bases and J lost 5, with 16 bases in between. CDR3 residues: CASTPQGYYGYTF. The CDR3 nucleotides are TGTGCCAGTACCCCCCAGGGGTATTATGGCTACACCTTC.

This clonotype was counted only a few times. V gene TRBV11-2 combines with J gene TRBJ2-3; TRBD2 matches at 8 bases. The length of the CDR3 is 15 residues. The V gene's germline CDR1 is SGHAT and CDR2 FQNNGV. V trimming: 5 bases; J trimming: 4 bases; junction bases outside the gene matches: 8. The CDR3 is CASSPLRGGADTQYF. Here the CDR3 DNA reads TGTGCCAGCAGCCCCCTCCGGGGGGGCGCAGATACGCAGTATTTT.

The CDR3 region is CSARLPPYNEQFF. DNA for the CDR3: TGCAGTGCTAGGCTCCCGCCCTACAATGAGCAGTTCTTC. The chain employs TRBV20-1 and TRBJ2-1; the D is unclear. This CDR3 has 13 residues. Per the germline V gene, CDR1 is DFQATT and CDR2 is SNEGSKA (reference sequence). The germline V and J ends were trimmed by 3 bases and 2 bases, with 8 bases remaining between them.